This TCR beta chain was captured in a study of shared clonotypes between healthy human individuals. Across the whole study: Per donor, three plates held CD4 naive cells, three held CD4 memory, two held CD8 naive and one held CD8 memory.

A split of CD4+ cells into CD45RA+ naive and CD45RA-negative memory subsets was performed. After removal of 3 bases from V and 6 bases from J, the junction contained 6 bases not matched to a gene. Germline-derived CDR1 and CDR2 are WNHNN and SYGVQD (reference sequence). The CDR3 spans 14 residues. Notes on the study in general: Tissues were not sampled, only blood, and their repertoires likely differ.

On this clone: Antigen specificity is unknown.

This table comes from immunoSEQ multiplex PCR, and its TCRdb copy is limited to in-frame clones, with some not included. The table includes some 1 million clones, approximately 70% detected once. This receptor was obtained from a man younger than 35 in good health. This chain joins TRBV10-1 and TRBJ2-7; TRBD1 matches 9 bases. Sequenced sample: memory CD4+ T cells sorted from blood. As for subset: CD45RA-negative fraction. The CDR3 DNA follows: TGCGCCAGCAGTGAAGGGACAGGGATTTTCGAGCAGTACTTC. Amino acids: CASSEGTGIFEQYF.